This is a list of T cell receptor beta chains from one sample in a study of cytomegalovirus exposure and HLA in healthy donors. Clones were read by immunoSEQ multiplex PCR, and TCRdb kept only the in-frame ones, dropping some. Its table lists 96,000 or so clones. The specimen was PBMCs. Receptor source: a girl aged 10 to 17 in good health and CMV-seropositive. The CDR3 runs from the conserved cysteine through the conserved F or W. D genes are given only for firm matches.

v_gene	d_gene	j_gene	CDR3nt	CDR3aa
TRBV27	TRBD1	TRBJ2-1	TGTGCCAGCAGTTTATTCGGGACAGGGGAACAGGAGCAGTTCTTC	CASSLFGTGEQEQFF
TRBV11-2	TRBD1	TRBJ2-7	TGTGCCAGCAGCTTATGGACAGGGGGGCTCGAGCAGTACTTC	CASSLWTGGLEQYF
TRBV6-6	TRBD1	TRBJ1-1	TGTGCCAGCAGTTACCCCGACAGGGCCAACACTGAAGCTTTCTTT	CASSYPDRANTEAFF
TRBV7-9	TRBD1	TRBJ1-2	TGTGCCAGCAGCTTAGAGGGGGCTCTAAACTATGGCTACACCTTC	CASSLEGALNYGYTF
TRBV13	NA	TRBJ2-5	TGTGCCAGCAGCTTGGGCGGGGGCGGTGGCGAGACCCAGTACTTC	CASSLGGGGGETQYF
TRBV10-3	NA	TRBJ1-1	TGTGCCATCAGTGAGTCGCGGGCAGCTTTCTTT	CAISESRAAFF
TRBV27	TRBD2	TRBJ2-3	TGTGCCAGCAGTTTGTCCGGACTAGCGGGGGGGTTTGATACGCAGTATTTT	CASSLSGLAGGFDTQYF
TRBV29-1	TRBD2	TRBJ2-1	TGCAGCGTGGGGGAGGGTCCGAACGATGAGCAGTTCTTC	CSVGEGPNDEQFF
TRBV13	NA	TRBJ1-1	TGTGCCAGCGGCCCCAGGGGTTCCACTGAAGCTTTCTTT	CASGPRGSTEAFF
TRBV6-6	TRBD1	TRBJ1-1	TGTGCCAGCAGTTACTCGGGGACAGGGGATAACACTGAAGCTTTCTTT	CASSYSGTGDNTEAFF
TRBV27	TRBD2	TRBJ2-1	TGTGCCAGCAGTTTATATGCGGGGGGCTTGTATGAGCAGTTCTTC	CASSLYAGGLYEQFF
TRBV15	TRBD1	TRBJ2-7	TGTGCCACCAGCGTCCTTTTTGGACAGGGATCAGGCGAGCAGTACTTC	CATSVLFGQGSGEQYF
TRBV28	NA	TRBJ1-1	TGTGCCAGCATCAGGGCATCGAACACTGAAGCTTTCTTT	CASIRASNTEAFF
TRBV4-2	TRBD1	TRBJ1-6	TGTGCCAGCAGCCATATGACAGGGGGCGGTAATTCACCCCTACACTTT	CASSHMTGGGNSPLHF
TRBV28	NA	TRBJ1-6	TGTGCCGCAAAGACTGTGAGCTCCTATAATTCACCCCTCCACTTT	CAAKTVSSYNSPLHF
TRBV6-6	TRBD2	TRBJ2-5	TGTGCCAGCAGCCCAGGACTAGAAGAGACCCAGTACTTC	CASSPGLEETQYF
TRBV7-2	NA	TRBJ1-1	TGTGCCAGCAGCTTAGAGTCAGTCTCTGAAGCTTTCTTT	CASSLESVSEAFF
TRBV19	NA	TRBJ2-1	TGTGCCAGTAGGTACCGGGATAACACCTACAATGAGCAGTTCTTC	CASRYRDNTYNEQFF
TRBV7-2	TRBD2	TRBJ2-5	TGTGCCAGCAGCGGGACTAGCGGGGGGAGAGAGACCCAGTACTTC	CASSGTSGGRETQYF
TRBV5-1	NA	TRBJ1-1	TGCGCCAGCAGCTCCCAGGGAAAGACTGAAGCTTTCTTT	CASSSQGKTEAFF
TRBV6-5	NA	TRBJ1-1	TGTGCCAGTCGACAGCCCCCAAACACTGAAGCTTTCTTT	CASRQPPNTEAFF
TRBV7-2	TRBD1	TRBJ1-4	TGTGCCAGCAGTAAAGGACAGGGACCTGAAAAACTGTTTTTT	CASSKGQGPEKLFF
TRBV5-6	NA	TRBJ2-7	TGTGCCAGCCGAACTACTGGCGGAACCTACGAGCAGTACTTC	CASRTTGGTYEQYF
TRBV2	NA	TRBJ1-6	TGTGCCAGCAGCCAAAGGGGGAATTCACCCCTCCACTTT	CASSQRGNSPLHF
TRBV5-4	TRBD1	TRBJ2-5	TGTGCCAGCAGCTCCTCGCCGGGACAGCAAGAGACCCAGTACTTC	CASSSSPGQQETQYF
TRBV4-2	TRBD1	TRBJ1-2	TGTGCCAGCAGCCAAGAGGTAGACAGGGGGGACTATGGCTACACCTTC	CASSQEVDRGDYGYTF
TRBV11-3	TRBD1	TRBJ2-2	TGTGCCAGCAGGGACAGGGTGGGGACCGGGGAGCTGTTTTTT	CASRDRVGTGELFF
TRBV6-1	TRBD1	TRBJ1-4	TGTGCCAGCAGACTGGACAGGGAGACTGAAAAACTGTTTTTT	CASRLDRETEKLFF
TRBV9	NA	TRBJ1-2	TGTGCCAGCAGCGTAGTTGACGGGAGCTATGGCTACACCTTC	CASSVVDGSYGYTF
TRBV7-9	NA	TRBJ1-4	TGTGCCAGCAGCTTAGGTCAGGATAATGAAAAACTGTTTTTT	CASSLGQDNEKLFF
TRBV28	TRBD1	TRBJ1-1	TGTGCCAGCAATGGACAGGGCGACACTGAAGCTTTCTTT	CASNGQGDTEAFF
TRBV7-9	NA	TRBJ2-7	TGTGCCAGCAGCTTAGCGGACAGAACCTCCGAGCAGTACTTC	CASSLADRTSEQYF
TRBV28	TRBD2	TRBJ2-5	TGTGCCAGCAGGGGTAGCGGGGGGGCCTTGGAGACCCAGTACTTC	CASRGSGGALETQYF
TRBV7-9	NA	TRBJ2-3	TGTGCCAGCAGCTTAGGACCGGCGGAGGATACGCAGTATTTT	CASSLGPAEDTQYF
TRBV20-1	NA	TRBJ1-1	TGCAGTGCTAGTAGGGACACTAAAGCTTTCTTT	CSASRDTKAFF
TRBV4-2	NA	TRBJ2-7	TGTGCCAGCAGCCAAGATCTCGGTCACAGGTACTACGAGCAGTACTTC	CASSQDLGHRYYEQYF
TRBV5-1	TRBD1	TRBJ1-3	TGCGCCAGCAGCCCCACAGGGGAGGGAAACACCATATATTTT	CASSPTGEGNTIYF
TRBV4-3	NA	TRBJ2-1	TGCGCCAGCAGCCAAGAGAGGGACAATGAGCAGTTCTTC	CASSQERDNEQFF
TRBV5-1	TRBD1	TRBJ1-1	TGCGCCAGCAGCGCCGGACAGGGGGGATGGAACACTGAAGCTTTCTTT	CASSAGQGGWNTEAFF
TRBV6-1	NA	TRBJ2-5	TGTGCCAGCAGCTCCGACAGTCAAGAGACCCAGTACTTC	CASSSDSQETQYF